These 23 T cell receptor beta chains share one sample of origin, sequenced in a study of control samples from healthy donors and cancer patients. The data were produced by immunoSEQ multiplex PCR, yet TCRdb's version contains in-frame clones alone and is incomplete. The sample yields tens of thousands of clones, over 85% seen once. The sample taken for sequencing was PBMCs. The receptors here all came from a woman aged 55-75 years with head and neck cancer.

This clone was counted once. The rearrangement uses TRBV28 and TRBJ2-6; D unclear. V shed 5 bases and J shed 4 bases, with 12 bases lying between them. Germline CDR1 and CDR2: MDHEN and SYDVKM. There are 15 residues in the CDR3. Here the CDR3 reads CASSEEPGGANVLTF. In nucleotides, the CDR3 is TGTGCCAGCAGTGAGGAGCCTGGCGGGGCCAACGTCCTGACTTTC.

The chain recombines TRBV5-4 with TRBJ2-5, with 8 bases aligning to TRBD2. There are 15 residues in the CDR3. Germline V gene lookup returns CDR1 SGHNT and CDR2 YYREEE (reference sequence). V trimming: 1 base; J trimming: 3 bases; junction bases outside the gene matches: 5. In DNA form, the CDR3 reads TGTGCCAGCAGCTTGCGGGGGGGAAGGGAAGAGACCCAGTACTTC. Translated: CASSLRGGREETQYF.

V usage is TRBV5-4 and J usage is TRBJ2-7; 9 nucleotides align to TRBD2. This CDR3 is built from 15 residues. Trimming removed 2 bases from V and 5 bases from J; junction bases left unmatched: 8. CDR1 is SGHNT and CDR2 is YYREEE in the germline V gene (reference sequence). The CDR3 loop reads CASSFRSGRFDEQYF. DNA for the CDR3: TGTGCCAGCAGCTTCCGGAGCGGGAGGTTCGACGAGCAGTACTTC.

The chain joins TRBV9 to TRBJ2-5, with D possibly TRBD1 on 5 matching bases. Looked up from germline, CDR1 is SGDLS and CDR2 is YYNGEE. V lost 0 bases and J lost 2, with 11 bases in between. The CDR3 has 15 amino acids. CDR3 sequence reads: CASSVGMGHQETQYF. Written as DNA, the CDR3 is TGTGCCAGCAGCGTAGGGATGGGGCATCAAGAGACCCAGTACTTC.

The gene calls are TRBV14 and TRBJ2-2, with D maybe TRBD1 (6 bases). CDR1 is SGHDN, CDR2 FVKESK, per germline. Trimming shortened V by 1 base and J by 2 bases, and 8 bases separated the two germline ends. The CDR3 runs 15 residues. This chain's CDR3 is CASSQGTANTGELFF. The DNA of the CDR3 is TGTGCCAGCAGCCAAGGGACAGCTAACACCGGGGAGCTGTTTTTT. The full variable domain, rest sourced from reference TRBV14 and TRBJ2-2, is EAGVTQFPSHSVIEKGQTVTLRCDPISGHDNLYWYRRVMGKEIKFLLHFVKESKQDESGMPNNRFLAERTGGTYSTLKVQPAELEDSGVYFCASSQGTANTGELFFGEGSRLTVL.

The rearrangement uses TRBV19 and TRBJ1-5, with unresolved D. The ends were cut back, 3 bases at V and 1 base at J, with 7 bases in the middle. CDR1 and CDR2 from the germline V gene are LNHDA and SQIVND (reference sequence). There are 14 residues in the CDR3. In DNA form, the CDR3 reads TGTGCCAGTAGTATTTCGGACAGCAATCAGCCCCAGCATTTT. Translating gives CASSISDSNQPQHF. The full variable domain, with the rest looked up from reference TRBV19 and TRBJ1-5, is DGGITQSPKYLFRKEGQNVTLSCEQNLNHDAMYWYRQDPGQGLRLIYYSQIVNDFQKGDIAEGYSVSREKKESFPLTVTSAQKNPTAFYLCASSISDSNQPQHFGDGTRLSIL.

On this clone: Other DNA sequences of this sample code for an identical CDR3. The V gene is TRBV19, the J gene TRBJ2-1; 13 bases line up with TRBD2. The CDR3 is 16 residues long. Germline CDR1 and CDR2: LNHDA and SQIVND (reference sequence). V dropped 3 bases and J dropped 7; count of bases not matched to a gene: 6. In DNA, the CDR3 is TGTGCCAGTAGTATTTGGGGGACTAGCGGGACGAATGAGCAGTTCTTC. This encodes CASSIWGTSGTNEQFF. Full variable domain (rest looked up from reference TRBV19 and TRBJ2-1): DGGITQSPKYLFRKEGQNVTLSCEQNLNHDAMYWYRQDPGQGLRLIYYSQIVNDFQKGDIAEGYSVSREKKESFPLTVTSAQKNPTAFYLCASSIWGTSGTNEQFFGPGTRLTVL.

The chain combines TRBV6-2 or TRBV6-3 with TRBJ1-5; D remains unclear. V was trimmed by 6 bases and J by 5 bases, leaving 14 bases between them. The length of the CDR3 is 14 residues. CDR1 and CDR2 from the germline V gene are MNHEY and SVGEGT. CDR3 in DNA: TGTGCCAGCAGCAGACATCCTTCCGATCAGCCCCAGCATTTT. This encodes CASSRHPSDQPQHF.

This chain links TRBV19 with TRBJ2-1, with 12 nucleotides matching TRBD2. V shed 3 bases and J 4 bases; nucleotides not matched to a gene: 4. Germline V lookup: CDR1 LNHDA, CDR2 SQIVND (reference sequence). CDR3 size: 16 residues. The CDR3 loop is CASSIVLAGGYNEQFF. The CDR3 DNA follows: TGTGCCAGTAGTATTGTCCTAGCGGGAGGGTACAATGAGCAGTTCTTC.

The genes are TRBV6-5 and TRBJ1-1; D not certain. V lost 0 bases to trimming and J lost 2 bases, with 1 base between them. The CDR3 runs 12 residues. Germline V gene sequence: CDR1 MNHEY, CDR2 SVGAGI. CDR3 coding DNA: TGTGCCAGCAGTTACTCCAACACTGAAGCTTTCTTT. Amino acid sequence: CASSYSNTEAFF.

This chain uses TRBV4-1 with TRBJ2-2; 10 nucleotides align to TRBD2. Per germline, CDR1 MGHRA and CDR2 YSYEKL. The trim removed 1 base at V and 1 base at J, leaving 3 bases unmatched. The CDR3 has 17 amino acids. DNA for the CDR3: TGCGCCAGCAGCCAAGGTCTAGCGGGAGTGAACACCGGGGAGCTGTTTTTT. It is translated as CASSQGLAGVNTGELFF.

The CDR3 DNA sequence: TGTGCCAGCAGTTTTTTGGGACAGGGCTCCTACGAGCAGTACTTC. Amino acids: CASSFLGQGSYEQYF. The chain uses TRBV28 and TRBJ2-7, with 9 nucleotides matching TRBD1. V trimming: 3 bases; J trimming: 0 bases; junction bases outside the gene matches: 3. There are 15 residues in the CDR3. Germline CDR1 reads MDHEN; CDR2 reads SYDVKM.

The CDR3 DNA sequence: TGTGCCAGCAGCTCGATAGCGGGAGTCGTAGATACGCAGTATTTT. Translation gives CASSSIAGVVDTQYF. The chain uses TRBV7-8 and TRBJ2-3; 9 nucleotides align to TRBD2. The CDR3 loop spans 15 amino acids. The germline V gene has CDR1 SGHVS and CDR2 FQNEAQ. With V trimmed by 4 bases and J by 5 bases, 7 bases remained unmatched.

The rearrangement links TRBV7-3 to TRBJ2-3; D is possibly TRBD1 (6 bases). V was pared by 4 bases and J by 2 bases, with 13 bases between. Germline V CDR1 and CDR2: SGHTA, FQGTGA. The CDR3 is 15 residues long. The chain's CDR3 is CASSYQQGYTDTQYF. In DNA, the CDR3 is TGTGCCAGCAGCTATCAACAGGGATACACAGATACGCAGTATTTT.

This rearrangement joins TRBV6-6 to TRBJ1-2; perhaps TRBD1 as D (6 bases). From germline, CDR1 is MNHNY and CDR2 SVGAGI (reference sequence). The CDR3 runs 15 residues. V shed 0 bases and J shed 3 bases, with 11 bases lying between them. The CDR3 spells CASSYSAGAYYGYTF. Written as DNA, the CDR3 is TGTGCCAGCAGTTACTCGGCAGGGGCTTACTATGGCTACACCTTC.

This chain links TRBV18 with TRBJ2-5; 9 bases line up with TRBD2. Germline V gives CDR1 KGHSH, CDR2 LQKENI. Trimming took 6 bases from V and 1 from J; bases not matched to a gene: 21. CDR3 length equals 20 residues. The CDR3 nucleotides are TGTGCCAGCTCGCCGACCGGGCTAGCGGGGAGAAACGACCTCCAAGAGACCCAGTACTTC. Protein product: CASSPTGLAGRNDLQETQYF. The variable domain in full, completed from reference TRBV18 and TRBJ2-5, reads NAGVMQNPRHLVRRRGQEARLRCSPMKGHSHVYWYRQLPEEGLKFMVYLQKENIIDESGMPKERFSAEFPKEGPSILRIQQVVRGDSAAYFCASSPTGLAGRNDLQETQYFGPGTRLLVL.

The CDR3 sequence is CASQTAATNTEAFF. The CDR3 bases are TGTGCCAGCCAGACAGCAGCAACGAACACTGAAGCTTTCTTT. The V gene is TRBV2, the J gene TRBJ1-1; weak D call: TRBD1 (5 bases). Trimming removed 8 bases from V and 1 base from J, with 14 bases in between. CDR3 length: 14 residues. CDR1 and CDR2 from the germline V gene are SNHLY and FYNNEI.

The chain couples TRBV14 to TRBJ2-7, with TRBD2 identical over 9 bases. J lost 3 bases, V lost 1 base, and 7 bases had no gene match. From germline, CDR1 is SGHDN and CDR2 FVKESK. The CDR3 totals 16 residues. In nucleotides, the CDR3 is TGTGCCAGCAGCCAAGGGGCGACTAGCGGAAACTACGAGCAGTACTTC. Translated, it gives CASSQGATSGNYEQYF.

The chain combines TRBV19 with TRBJ1-4; tentative D call: TRBD1 (6 bases). V lost 8 bases and J lost 5, with 15 bases in between. The germline gives CDR1 LNHDA, CDR2 SQIVND (reference sequence). The CDR3 spans 14 residues. CDR3 region: CASSIGDKNEKLFF. Here the CDR3 DNA reads TGTGCCAGTTCAATAGGGGACAAGAATGAAAAACTGTTTTTT. The full variable domain, rest sourced from reference TRBV19 and TRBJ1-4, is DGGITQSPKYLFRKEGQNVTLSCEQNLNHDAMYWYRQDPGQGLRLIYYSQIVNDFQKGDIAEGYSVSREKKESFPLTVTSAQKNPTAFYLCASSIGDKNEKLFFGSGTQLSVL.

V usage is TRBV7-2 and J usage is TRBJ1-1; 10 nucleotides match TRBD1. Per the germline V gene, CDR1 is SGHTA and CDR2 is FQGNSA. The CDR3 has 17 amino acids. J gave up 0 bases and V 7 bases, and 11 bases lay outside the gene matches. The CDR3 region is CASIPTGGPVVNTEAFF. Written as DNA, the CDR3 is TGTGCCAGCATCCCGACAGGGGGCCCGGTAGTGAACACTGAAGCTTTCTTT.

V is TRBV7-2 and J is TRBJ2-3; 12 nucleotides line up with TRBD2. Germline values: CDR1 SGHTA, CDR2 FQGNSA. The CDR3 is made up of 18 amino acids. V was pared by 6 bases and J by 0 bases, with 10 bases of the junction left unmatched. The CDR3 DNA reads as TGTGCCAGCAGTAAAGAGAGCCTAGCGGGAGGGAGCACAGATACGCAGTATTTT. This codes for CASSKESLAGGSTDTQYF.

The V gene is TRBV27, the J gene TRBJ2-5; D gene uncertain. The germline V gene encodes CDR1 MNHEY and CDR2 SMNVEV (reference sequence). V gave up 5 bases and J gave up 3 bases, with 10 bases separating them. This CDR3 comprises 13 residues. The CDR3, as DNA: TGTGCCAGCAGTCCGCACACTAAAGAGACCCAGTACTTC. Translated, it gives CASSPHTKETQYF.

V usage is TRBV18 and J usage is TRBJ2-7, with 7 positions matching TRBD2. V lost 5 bases, J lost 0 bases, and 7 bases stayed unmatched. Germline V gene sequence: CDR1 KGHSH, CDR2 LQKENI. The CDR3 totals 15 residues. The CDR3 DNA follows: TGTGCCAGCTCAACTTTGGGGGGGAGCTCCTACGAGCAGTACTTC. It is translated as CASSTLGGSSYEQYF. The variable domain in full, with the rest retrieved from reference TRBV18 and TRBJ2-7, is NAGVMQNPRHLVRRRGQEARLRCSPMKGHSHVYWYRQLPEEGLKFMVYLQKENIIDESGMPKERFSAEFPKEGPSILRIQQVVRGDSAAYFCASSTLGGSSYEQYFGPGTRLTVT.